This T cell receptor beta chain appears in the sequencing data of a study of shared T cell receptors in the human thymus. CDR1 and CDR2 (germline): SGHRS, YFSETQ. There are 17 residues in the CDR3. Trimming cost V 0 bases and J 1 base, with 11 bases left between them. The assay was immunoSEQ multiplex PCR, and TCRdb's table has in-frame clones only and misses some. This table has some 640,000 clones, 70% to 90% appearing once. The data were also submitted as part of a second study, on human thymus T cells. That study adds: Healthy Finnish infants having corrective surgery for congenital heart defects served as donors. The study used thymus tissue resected during corrective heart surgery. Thymic and blood repertoires showed apparently biased V and J gene usage. A high degree of thymic repertoire overlap among unrelated individuals was reported in related research.

The rearrangement joins TRBV5-1 to TRBJ2-6; D perhaps matches TRBD1 (5 bases). The TCR comes from a boy in the first two years of life with a congenital heart defect. The specimen sequenced was thymocytes. The CDR3 spells CASSLGGAGSGANVLTF. CDR3 bases: TGCGCCAGCAGCTTGGGTGGGGCTGGGTCTGGGGCCAACGTCCTGACTTTC.